These T cell receptor beta chains were read from a single sample in a study of OX40 agonist ivuxolimab in advanced cancers. Sequencing was performed with immunoSEQ multiplex PCR; in TCRdb, only in-frame clones are kept and a portion is missing. Of about 19,000 clones listed, 75% to 85% are singletons. The sequencing here drew on CD4+ or CD8+ T cells sorted from blood, taken in a trial of the OX40 agonist ivuxolimab. Receptors were obtained from an adult with an advanced solid tumor such as melanoma, head and neck, liver or kidney cancer. Each CDR3 is given with its conserved first and last residue.

TRBV7-9	TRBJ2-3	CASSPRPGQGKKDTQYF
TRBV6-1	TRBJ1-1	CASSLTRGLLNEAFF
TRBV27	TRBJ2-3	CASSGDRGDTQYF
TRBV4-1	TRBJ2-7	CASSQALASHEQYF
TRBV11-1	TRBJ1-2	CASSDPGLSGYTF
TRBV7-9	TRBJ2-7	CASTPSGGPYEQYF
TRBV27	TRBJ2-2	CASSLTSPGWTGELFF
TRBV30	TRBJ2-2	CAWSEVTGTGELFF
TRBV28	TRBJ2-7	CASSGRTGDYEQYF
TRBV10-3	TRBJ2-7	CAISENKGSSYEQYF
TRBV6-4	TRBJ2-3	CASSASGGAADTQYF
TRBV6-7	TRBJ1-5	CASRENPGGPQHF
TRBV10-2	TRBJ1-4	CASSARVLTNEKLFF
TRBV29-1	TRBJ1-3	CSVEDPGQGKQNTIYF
TRBV27	TRBJ2-1	CASSLGFVNEQFF
TRBV27	TRBJ1-2	CASSYGTGLGYTF
TRBV7-9	TRBJ1-4	CASSLAHGYNEKLFF
TRBV6-6	TRBJ1-1	CASSSDRGVTEAFF
TRBV28	TRBJ2-7	CASSRLSYEQYF
TRBV4-1	TRBJ1-1	CASSQVGGTEAFF
TRBV27	TRBJ1-6	CASSFFGDSPLHF
TRBV11-2	TRBJ2-7	CASSSSYGPYEQYF
TRBV6-5	TRBJ1-5	CASSNGQGNQPQHF
TRBV18	TRBJ2-7	CASPRDRVYEQYF
TRBV29-1	TRBJ2-1	CSVEDPGLSSYNEQFF
TRBV19	TRBJ1-1	CASSIALDRLNTEAFF
TRBV27	TRBJ1-6	CASSPRNSPLHF
TRBV6-1	TRBJ1-2	CASRIDRGVYGYTF
TRBV5-1	TRBJ2-1	CASSLPSGGSDGQFF
TRBV2	TRBJ2-7	CASSGDIYEQYF
TRBV27	TRBJ2-7	CASSPTDTSYEQYF
TRBV29-1	TRBJ2-6	CSVEPGAGANVLTF
TRBV10-1	TRBJ2-7	CASRINRVGTYEQYF
TRBV7-1	TRBJ2-7	CASTLLAGALGYEQYF
TRBV21-1	TRBJ2-2	CASNRAVGELFF
TRBV25-1	TRBJ2-2	CASSEDRDTGELFF
TRBV28	TRBJ1-3	CASSLGGDGNTIYF
TRBV27	TRBJ1-4	CASSLSAVPWEKLFF
TRBV4-3	TRBJ2-7	CASSRAQGTAYEQYF
TRBV5-4	TRBJ2-7	CASSSASGRAVAPSEQYF
TRBV2	TRBJ1-2	CASSHLPSTGRYGYTF
TRBV7-9	TRBJ2-7	CASNPGTSSYEQYF
TRBV9	TRBJ2-3	CASSVEGGITDTQYF
TRBV13	TRBJ2-7	CASSLGGLASGTFSYEQYF
TRBV7-2	TRBJ2-2	CASSLGDRGELFF